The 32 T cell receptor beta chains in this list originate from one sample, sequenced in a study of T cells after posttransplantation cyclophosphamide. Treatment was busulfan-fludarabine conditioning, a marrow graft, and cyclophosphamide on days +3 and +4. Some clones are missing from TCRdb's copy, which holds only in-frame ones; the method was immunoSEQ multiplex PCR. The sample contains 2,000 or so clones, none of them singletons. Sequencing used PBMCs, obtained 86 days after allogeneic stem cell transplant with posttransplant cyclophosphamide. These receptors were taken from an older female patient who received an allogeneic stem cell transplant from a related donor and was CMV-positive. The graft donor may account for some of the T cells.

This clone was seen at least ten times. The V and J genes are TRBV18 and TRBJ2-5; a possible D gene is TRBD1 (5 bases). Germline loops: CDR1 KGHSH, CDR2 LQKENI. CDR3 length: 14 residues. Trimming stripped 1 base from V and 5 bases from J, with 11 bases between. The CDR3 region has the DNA TGTGCCAGCTCACCACGGCAGGGTAGGGAGACCCAGTACTTC. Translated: CASSPRQGRETQYF.

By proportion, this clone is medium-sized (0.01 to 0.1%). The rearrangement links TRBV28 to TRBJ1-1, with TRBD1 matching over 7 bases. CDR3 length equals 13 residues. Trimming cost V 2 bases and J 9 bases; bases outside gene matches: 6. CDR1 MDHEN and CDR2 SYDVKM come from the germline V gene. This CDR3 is CASSLGQEGQAFF. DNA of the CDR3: TGTGCCAGCAGTTTAGGACAGGAGGGCCAAGCTTTCTTT.

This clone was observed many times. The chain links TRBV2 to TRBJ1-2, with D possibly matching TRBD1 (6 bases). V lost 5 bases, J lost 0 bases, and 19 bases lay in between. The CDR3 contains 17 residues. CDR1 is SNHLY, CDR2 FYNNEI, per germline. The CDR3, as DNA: TGTGCCAGCAGTTCATGGGGGACATCGGCTCCTAACTATGGCTACACCTTC. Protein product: CASSSWGTSAPNYGYTF. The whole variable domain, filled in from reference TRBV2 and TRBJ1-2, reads EPEVTQTPSHQVTQMGQEVILRCVPISNHLYFYWYRQILGQKVEFLVSFYNNEISEKSEIFDDQFSVERPDGSNFTLKIRSTKLEDSAMYFCASSSWGTSAPNYGYTFGSGTRLTVV.

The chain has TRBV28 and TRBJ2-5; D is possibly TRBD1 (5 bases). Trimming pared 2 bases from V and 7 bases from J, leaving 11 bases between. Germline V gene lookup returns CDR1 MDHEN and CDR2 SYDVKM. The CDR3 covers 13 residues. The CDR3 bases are TGTGCCAGCAGTTTACCCTTGGGGCGGACCCAGTACTTC. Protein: CASSLPLGRTQYF.

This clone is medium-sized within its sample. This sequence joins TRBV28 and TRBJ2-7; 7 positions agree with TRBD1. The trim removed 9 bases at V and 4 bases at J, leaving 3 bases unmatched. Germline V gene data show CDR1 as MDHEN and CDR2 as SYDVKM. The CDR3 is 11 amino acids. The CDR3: CASYRGYEQYF. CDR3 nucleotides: TGTGCCAGTTACAGGGGATACGAGCAGTACTTC. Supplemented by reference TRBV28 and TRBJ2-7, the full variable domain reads DVKVTQSSRYLVKRTGEKVFLECVQDMDHENMFWYRQDPGLGLRLIYFSYDVKMKEKGDIPEGYSVSREKKERFSLILESASTNQTSMYLCASYRGYEQYFGPGTRLTVT.

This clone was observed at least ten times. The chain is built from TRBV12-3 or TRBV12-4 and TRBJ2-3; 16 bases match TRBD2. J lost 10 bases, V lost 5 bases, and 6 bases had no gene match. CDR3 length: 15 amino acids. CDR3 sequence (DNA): TGTGCCAGCAGTCCGGAGGGACTAGCGGGAGGGGCGCAGTATTTT. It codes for CASSPEGLAGGAQYF.

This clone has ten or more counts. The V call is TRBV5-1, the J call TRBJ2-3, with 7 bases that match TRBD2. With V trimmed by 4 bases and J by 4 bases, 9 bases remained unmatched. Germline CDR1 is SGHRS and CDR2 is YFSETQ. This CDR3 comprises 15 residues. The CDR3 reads CASSPGRAGADTQYF. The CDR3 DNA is TGCGCCAGCAGCCCGGGGAGGGCCGGCGCAGATACGCAGTATTTT.

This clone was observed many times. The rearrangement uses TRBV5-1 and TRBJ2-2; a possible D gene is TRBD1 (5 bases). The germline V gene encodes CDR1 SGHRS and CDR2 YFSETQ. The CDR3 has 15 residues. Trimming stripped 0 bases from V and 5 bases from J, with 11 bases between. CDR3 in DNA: TGCGCCAGCAGCTTGGGTCTCCAGGGTACCGGGGAGCTGTTTTTT. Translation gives CASSLGLQGTGELFF.

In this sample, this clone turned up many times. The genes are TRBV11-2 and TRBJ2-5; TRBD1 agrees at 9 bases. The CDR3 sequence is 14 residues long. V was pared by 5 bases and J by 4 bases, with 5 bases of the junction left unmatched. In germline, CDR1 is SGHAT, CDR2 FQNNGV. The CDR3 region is CASSPRDRVETQYF. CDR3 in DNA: TGTGCCAGCAGCCCCCGGGACAGGGTAGAGACCCAGTACTTC.

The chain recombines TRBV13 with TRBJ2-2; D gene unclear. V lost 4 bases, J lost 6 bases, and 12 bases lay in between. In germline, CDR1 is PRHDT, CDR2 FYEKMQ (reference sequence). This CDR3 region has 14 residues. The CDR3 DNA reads TGTGCCAGCAGCTCCAGTGGTAGGGCCGGGGAGCTGTTTTTT. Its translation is CASSSSGRAGELFF.

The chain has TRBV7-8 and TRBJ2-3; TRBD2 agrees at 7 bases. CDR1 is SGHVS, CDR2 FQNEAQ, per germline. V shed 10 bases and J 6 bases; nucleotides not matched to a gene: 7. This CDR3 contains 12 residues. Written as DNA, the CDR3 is TGTGCCACACTAGCGACGCGGGATACGCAGTATTTT. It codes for CATLATRDTQYF.

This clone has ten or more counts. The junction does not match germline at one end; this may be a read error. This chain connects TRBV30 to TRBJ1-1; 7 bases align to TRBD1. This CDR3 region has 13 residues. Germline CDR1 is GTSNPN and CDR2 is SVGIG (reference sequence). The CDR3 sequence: CAWSVGSTGAPLF. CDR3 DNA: TGTGCCTGGAGTGTAGGGTCAACAGGGGCTCCTTTATTT.

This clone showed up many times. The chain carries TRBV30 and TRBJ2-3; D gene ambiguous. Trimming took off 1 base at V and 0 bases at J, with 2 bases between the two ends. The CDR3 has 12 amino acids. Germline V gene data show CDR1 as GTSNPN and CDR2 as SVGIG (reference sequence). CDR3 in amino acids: CAWSASTDTQYF. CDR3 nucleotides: TGTGCCTGGAGTGCTAGCACAGATACGCAGTATTTT.

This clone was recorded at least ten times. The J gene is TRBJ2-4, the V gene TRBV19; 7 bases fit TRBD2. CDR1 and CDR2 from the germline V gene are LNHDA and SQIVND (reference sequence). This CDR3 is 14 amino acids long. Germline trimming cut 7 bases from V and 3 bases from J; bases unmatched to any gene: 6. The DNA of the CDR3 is TGTGCCAGTAACCCTCTAGCGGACAAAAACATTCAGTACTTC. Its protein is CASNPLADKNIQYF.

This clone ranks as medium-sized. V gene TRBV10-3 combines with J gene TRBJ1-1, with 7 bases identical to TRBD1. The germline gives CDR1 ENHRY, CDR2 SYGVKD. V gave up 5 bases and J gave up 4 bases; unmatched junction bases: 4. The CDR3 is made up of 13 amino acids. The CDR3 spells CAISQQGFTEAFF. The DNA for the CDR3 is TGTGCCATCAGTCAACAGGGGTTCACTGAAGCTTTCTTT.

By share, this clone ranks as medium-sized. CDR3 in DNA: TGCAGCGTCTACTCCGGGACAGGGACGTACGAGCAGTACTTC. It is translated as CSVYSGTGTYEQYF. The chain carries TRBV29-1 and TRBJ2-7, with 9 bases identical to TRBD1. The CDR3 length is 14 residues. The V gene end was trimmed by 6 bases and the J gene end by 4 bases; junction bases not matched to a gene: 10. Germline loops: CDR1 SQVTM, CDR2 ANQGSEA.

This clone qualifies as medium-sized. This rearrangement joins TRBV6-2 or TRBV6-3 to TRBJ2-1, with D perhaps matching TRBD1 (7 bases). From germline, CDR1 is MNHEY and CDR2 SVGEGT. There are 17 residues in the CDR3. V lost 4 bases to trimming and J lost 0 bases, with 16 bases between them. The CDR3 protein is CASSWDSRDSSYNEQFF. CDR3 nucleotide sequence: TGTGCCAGCAGTTGGGACTCCCGGGACAGCTCCTACAATGAGCAGTTCTTC.

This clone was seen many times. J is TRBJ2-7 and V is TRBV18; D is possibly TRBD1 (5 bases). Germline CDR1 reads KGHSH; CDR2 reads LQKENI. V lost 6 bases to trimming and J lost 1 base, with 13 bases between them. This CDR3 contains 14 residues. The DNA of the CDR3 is TGTGCCAGCTCGCTAGGGGCAGGATCCTACGAGCAGTACTTC. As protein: CASSLGAGSYEQYF.

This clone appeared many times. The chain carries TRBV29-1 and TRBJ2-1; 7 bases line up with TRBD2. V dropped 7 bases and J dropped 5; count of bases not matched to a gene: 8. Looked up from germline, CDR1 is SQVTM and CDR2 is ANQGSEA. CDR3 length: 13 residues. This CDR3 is CSAERGQHNEQFF. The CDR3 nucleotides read TGCAGCGCCGAGCGGGGTCAGCACAATGAGCAGTTCTTC.

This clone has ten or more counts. CDR3 residues: CASSQEGQGAGNTIYF. CDR3 sequence (DNA): TGTGCCAGCAGCCAAGAGGGACAGGGGGCTGGAAACACCATATATTTT. The rearrangement joins TRBV4-2 to TRBJ1-3; TRBD1 matches at 11 bases. The V segment lost 0 bases and the J segment 2 bases; nucleotides outside the gene matches: 0. This CDR3 is built from 16 residues. In germline, CDR1 is LGHNA, CDR2 YNFKEQ.

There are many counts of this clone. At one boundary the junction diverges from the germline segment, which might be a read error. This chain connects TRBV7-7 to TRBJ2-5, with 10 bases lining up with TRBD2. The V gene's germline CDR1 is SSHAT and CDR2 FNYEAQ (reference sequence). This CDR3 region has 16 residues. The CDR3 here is CASSSTALAGFETQYF. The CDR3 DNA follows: TGTGCTAGCAGCTCGACCGCACTAGCGGGGTTTGAGACCCAGTACTTC.

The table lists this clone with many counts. CDR3 sequence reads: CASSPGTVLRANVLTF. Written as DNA, the CDR3 is TGTGCCAGTAGTCCCGGGACTGTTTTAAGGGCCAACGTCCTGACTTTC. V is TRBV19 and J is TRBJ2-6, with D possibly TRBD2 on 6 matching bases. Germline CDR1 is LNHDA and CDR2 is SQIVND (reference sequence). Trimming took 5 bases from V and 5 from J, leaving 16 bases between them. The CDR3 sequence is 16 residues long.

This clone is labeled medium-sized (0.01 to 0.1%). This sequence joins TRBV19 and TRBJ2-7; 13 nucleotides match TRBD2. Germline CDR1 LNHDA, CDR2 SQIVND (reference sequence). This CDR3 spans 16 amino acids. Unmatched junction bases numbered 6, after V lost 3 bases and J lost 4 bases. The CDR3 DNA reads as TGTGCCAGTAGTATCGCCGGGACTAGCGGGGCATACGAGCAGTACTTC. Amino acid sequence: CASSIAGTSGAYEQYF.

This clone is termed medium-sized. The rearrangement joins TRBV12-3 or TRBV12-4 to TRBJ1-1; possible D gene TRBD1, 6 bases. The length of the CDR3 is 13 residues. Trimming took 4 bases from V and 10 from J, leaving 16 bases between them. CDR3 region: CASSSSGGPRAFF. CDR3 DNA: TGTGCCAGCAGTTCGTCCGGGGGGCCGAGAGCTTTCTTT.

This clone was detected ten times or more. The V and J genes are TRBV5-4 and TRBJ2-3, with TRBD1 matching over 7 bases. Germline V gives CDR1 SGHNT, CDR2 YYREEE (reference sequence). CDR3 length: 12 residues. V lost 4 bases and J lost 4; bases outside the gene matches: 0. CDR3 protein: CASSDRADTQYF. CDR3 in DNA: TGTGCCAGCAGCGACAGGGCAGATACGCAGTATTTT.

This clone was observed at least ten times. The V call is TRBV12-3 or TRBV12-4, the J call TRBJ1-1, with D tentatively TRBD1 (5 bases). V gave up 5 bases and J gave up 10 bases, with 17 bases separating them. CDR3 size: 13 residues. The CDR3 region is CASSVSGGLRAFF. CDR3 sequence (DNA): TGTGCCAGCAGTGTATCTGGGGGGTTAAGAGCTTTCTTT.

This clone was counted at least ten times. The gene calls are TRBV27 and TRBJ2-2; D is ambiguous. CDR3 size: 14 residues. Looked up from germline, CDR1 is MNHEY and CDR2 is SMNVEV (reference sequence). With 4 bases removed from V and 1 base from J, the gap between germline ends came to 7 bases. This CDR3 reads CASSYLGNTGELFF. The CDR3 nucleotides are TGTGCCAGCAGTTACCTAGGGAACACCGGGGAGCTGTTTTTT.

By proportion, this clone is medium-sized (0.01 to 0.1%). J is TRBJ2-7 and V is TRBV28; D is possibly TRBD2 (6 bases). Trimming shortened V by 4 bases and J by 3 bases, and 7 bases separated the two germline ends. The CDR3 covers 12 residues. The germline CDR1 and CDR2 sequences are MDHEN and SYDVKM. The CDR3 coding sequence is TGTGCCAGCAGTTCGGGGGACTACGAGCAGTACTTC. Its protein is CASSSGDYEQYF.

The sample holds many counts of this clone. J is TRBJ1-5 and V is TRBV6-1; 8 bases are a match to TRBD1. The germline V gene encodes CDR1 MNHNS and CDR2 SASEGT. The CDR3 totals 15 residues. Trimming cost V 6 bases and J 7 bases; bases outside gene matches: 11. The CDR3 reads CASSVQGGTWQPQHF. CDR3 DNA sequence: TGTGCCAGCAGCGTACAGGGGGGCACATGGCAGCCCCAGCATTTT.

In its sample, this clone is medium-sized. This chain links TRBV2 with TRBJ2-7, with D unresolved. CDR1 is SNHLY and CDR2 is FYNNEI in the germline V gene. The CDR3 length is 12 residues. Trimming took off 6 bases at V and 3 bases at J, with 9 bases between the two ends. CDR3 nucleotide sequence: TGTGCCAGCAGGCAGGATGGCTACGAGCAGTACTTC. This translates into CASRQDGYEQYF.

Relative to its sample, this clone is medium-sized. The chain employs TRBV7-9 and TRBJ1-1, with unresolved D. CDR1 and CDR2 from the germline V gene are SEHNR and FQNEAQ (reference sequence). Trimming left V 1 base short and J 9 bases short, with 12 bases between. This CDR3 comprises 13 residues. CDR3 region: CASSLDAAGKAFF. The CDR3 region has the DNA TGTGCCAGCAGCTTAGACGCAGCGGGAAAAGCTTTCTTT.

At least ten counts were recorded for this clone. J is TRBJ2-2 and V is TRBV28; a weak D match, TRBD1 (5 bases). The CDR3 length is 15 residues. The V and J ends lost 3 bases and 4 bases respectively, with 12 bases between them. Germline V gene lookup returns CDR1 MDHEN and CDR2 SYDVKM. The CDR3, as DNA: TGTGCCAGCAGTTTTATAGGGGCCGGCACCGGGGAGCTGTTTTTT. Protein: CASSFIGAGTGELFF.